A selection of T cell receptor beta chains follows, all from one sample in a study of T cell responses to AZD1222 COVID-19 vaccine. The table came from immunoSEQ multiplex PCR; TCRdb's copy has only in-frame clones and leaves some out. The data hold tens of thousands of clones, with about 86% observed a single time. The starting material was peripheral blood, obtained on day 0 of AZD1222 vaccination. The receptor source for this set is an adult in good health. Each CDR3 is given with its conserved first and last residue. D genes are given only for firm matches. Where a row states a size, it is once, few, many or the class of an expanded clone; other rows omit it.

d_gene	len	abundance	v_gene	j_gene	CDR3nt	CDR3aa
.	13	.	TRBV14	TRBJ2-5	TGTGCCAGCAGCCAAGCACCTCAAGAGACCCAGTACTTC	CASSQAPQETQYF
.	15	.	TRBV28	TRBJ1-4	TGTGCCAGCGGGCCCCAGGGCTGGGGATTGGAAAAACTGTTTTTT	CASGPQGWGLEKLFF
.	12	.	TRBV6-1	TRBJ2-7	TGTGCCAGCAGTGAGAGCCAGGCCGAGCAGTACTTC	CASSESQAEQYF
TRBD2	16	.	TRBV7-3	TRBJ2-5	TGTGCCAGCAGCTTGGGGACTACCGGGCCTCAAGAGACCCAGTACTTC	CASSLGTTGPQETQYF
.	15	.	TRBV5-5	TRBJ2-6	TGTGCCAGCAGCTTGGATTGGGCTGGGGCCAACGTCCTGACTTTC	CASSLDWAGANVLTF
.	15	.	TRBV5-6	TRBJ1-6	TGTGCCAGCAGCCTACAGGGAATTTTCAATTCACCCCTCCACTTT	CASSLQGIFNSPLHF
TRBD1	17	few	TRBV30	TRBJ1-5	TGTGCCTGGAGTAAAGGGACAGGGGGATATAGCAATCAGCCCCAGCATTTT	CAWSKGTGGYSNQPQHF
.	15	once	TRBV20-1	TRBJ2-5	TGCAGTGCTAGTTATGGGGGAGGTACCCAAGAGACCCAGTACTTC	CSASYGGGTQETQYF
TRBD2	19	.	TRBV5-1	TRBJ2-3	TGCGCCAGTACCTTTTTACCCGGGACTAGCGGGAGAGGCACAGATACGCAGTATTTT	CASTFLPGTSGRGTDTQYF
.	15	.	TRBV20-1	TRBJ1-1	TGCAGTGCTAATGATGCCAGGTCAGTCGACACTGAAGCTTTCTTT	CSANDARSVDTEAFF
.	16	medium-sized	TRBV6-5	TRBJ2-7	TGTGCCAGCAGTTACTCCCTCCGGGGCTCCAGACACGAGCAGTACTTC	CASSYSLRGSRHEQYF
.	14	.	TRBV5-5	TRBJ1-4	TGTGCCAGCAGCTTGGTTATCAAAGAAGAAAAACTGTTTTTT	CASSLVIKEEKLFF
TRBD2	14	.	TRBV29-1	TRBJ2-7	TGCAGCGTTGAAGGTCTAGCGGGGTATGACGAGCAGTACTTC	CSVEGLAGYDEQYF
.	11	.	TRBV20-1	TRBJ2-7	TGCAGTGCTAACATTCTCTACGAGCAGTACTTC	CSANILYEQYF
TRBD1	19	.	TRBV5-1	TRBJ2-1	TGCGCCAGCAGTCTCTCGTCCGCGCCCGACAGGGCCCGTTACAATGAGCAGTTCTTC	CASSLSSAPDRARYNEQFF
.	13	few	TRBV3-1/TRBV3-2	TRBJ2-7	TGTGCCAGCAGATCCAGGGTTAGCTACGAGCAGTACTTC	CASRSRVSYEQYF
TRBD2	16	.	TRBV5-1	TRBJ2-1	TGCGCCAGCAGCTTGGATGGAGCTAGCGGGTTTGGTGAGCAGTTCTTC	CASSLDGASGFGEQFF
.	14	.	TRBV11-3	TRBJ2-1	TGTGCCAGCAGCGGGGTCGGGGGCCTCAATGAGCAGTTCTTC	CASSGVGGLNEQFF
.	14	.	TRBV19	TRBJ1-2	TGTGCCAGTAGTCCCGGTTTCGTCCTCTATGGCTACACCTTC	CASSPGFVLYGYTF
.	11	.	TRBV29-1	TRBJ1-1	TGCAGCGTTGTTTTGAACACTGAAGCTTTCTTT	CSVVLNTEAFF
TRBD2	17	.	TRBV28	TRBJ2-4	TGTGCCAGCAGGACTAGCGGGGGGGCCCTAGCCAAAAACATTCAGTACTTC	CASRTSGGALAKNIQYF
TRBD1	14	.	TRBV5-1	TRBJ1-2	TGCGCCAGCAGCTTGTGGGACAGAGTCTATGGCTACACCTTC	CASSLWDRVYGYTF
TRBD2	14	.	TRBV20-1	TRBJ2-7	TGCAGTGCTAGTGCTGTCCTAGCGGGATGGGAGCAGTACTTC	CSASAVLAGWEQYF
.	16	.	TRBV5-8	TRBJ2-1	TGTGCCAGCAACCCGGGTGGTGGGGTCCGGAACAATGAGCAGTTCTTC	CASNPGGGVRNNEQFF
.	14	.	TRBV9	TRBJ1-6	TGTGCCAGCAGCGGAGAGATCGGGTTTTCACCCCTCCACTTT	CASSGEIGFSPLHF
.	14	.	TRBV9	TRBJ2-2	TGTGCCAGCAGCGTAGGAGGAGCCACCGGGGAGCTGTTTTTT	CASSVGGATGELFF
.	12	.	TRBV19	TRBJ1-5	TGTGCCAGTAGTATGGACAATCAGCCCCAGCATTTT	CASSMDNQPQHF
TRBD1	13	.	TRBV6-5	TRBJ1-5	TGTGCCAGCGGTAGTCAACAGGGGCAGCCCCAGCATTTT	CASGSQQGQPQHF
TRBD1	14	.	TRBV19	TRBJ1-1	TGTGCCAGTAGAGGGCCCGGACAGGGGCGGCGAGCTTTCTTT	CASRGPGQGRRAFF
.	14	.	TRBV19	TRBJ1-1	TGTGCCAGTAGGCCAGGTACAGGGTTCACTGAAGCTTTCTTT	CASRPGTGFTEAFF
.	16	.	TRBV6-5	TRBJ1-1	TGTGCCAGCAGTTACCTCGCGGCACTTATGAACACTGAAGCTTTCTTT	CASSYLAALMNTEAFF
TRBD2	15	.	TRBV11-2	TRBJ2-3	TGTGCCAGCAGCTTTTTAGCGGGAAGCACAGATACGCAGTATTTT	CASSFLAGSTDTQYF
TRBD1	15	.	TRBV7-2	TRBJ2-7	TGTGCCAGCAGCACGGACAGGTCCCTCTCCTACGAGCAGTACTTC	CASSTDRSLSYEQYF
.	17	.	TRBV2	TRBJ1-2	TGTGCCAGCAGTGAGGACTTCCCGAGTAGTCCTAACTATGGCTACACCTTC	CASSEDFPSSPNYGYTF
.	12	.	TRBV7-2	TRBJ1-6	TGTGCCAGCAGCTTAGAGCGCTCACCCCTCCACTTT	CASSLERSPLHF
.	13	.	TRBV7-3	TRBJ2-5	TGTGCCAGCAGTAAAAACCTCCAAGAGACCCAGTACTTC	CASSKNLQETQYF
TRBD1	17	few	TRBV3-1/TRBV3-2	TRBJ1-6	TGTGCCAGCAGCCGCTTTTATGGAGACAGGGAAAATTCACCCCTCCACTTT	CASSRFYGDRENSPLHF